This T cell receptor (beta chain) was profiled in a study of PD-L1 blockade in urothelial cancer. Whole-study context: Blood underwent analysis 3 weeks (second dose) and 6 weeks after treatment began.

Documented time point: pretreatment peripheral blood. V shed 3 bases, J shed 4 bases, and the junction held 9 bases outside the gene matches. CDR1 and CDR2 from the germline V gene are SGHVS and FNYEAQ. This CDR3 region has 16 residues. The repertoire was sequenced with immunoSEQ multiplex PCR; TCRdb's copy has only in-frame clones and lacks some. The sample lists approximately 50,000 clones; roughly 80% were seen once. The material sequenced was PBMCs, taken around atezolizumab (anti-PD-L1) treatment. This receptor was identified in a man aged 45-65 years with urothelial cancer. The chain is built from TRBV7-6 and TRBJ2-5; 9 bases are shared with TRBD2. Written as DNA, the CDR3 is TGTGCCAGCAGCTTTGACTTGGCGGGGGGGAGAGAGACCCAGTACTTC. Translating gives CASSFDLAGGRETQYF.